The TCR beta chain described here comes from a study of OX40 agonist ivuxolimab in advanced cancers. Here immunoSEQ multiplex PCR was the method, and the copy in TCRdb shows in-frame clones only, minus some. Of tens of thousands of clones listed, 75% to 90% are singletons. Blood draws occurred at baseline, cycle 4 day 1, and cycle 7 day 1. Trimming removed 0 bases from V and 5 bases from J; junction bases left unmatched: 5. From germline, CDR1 is MNHEY and CDR2 SVGAGI. The CDR3 consists of 15 residues. To note about this clone: The antigen is unknown.

General study points: Circulating CD4+ and CD8+ T cells showed clonal expansion by week 6 at 0.1 to 3.0 mg/kg.

The chain joins TRBV6-5 to TRBJ1-1; 8 bases match TRBD1. The receptor was derived from an adult with an advanced solid tumor such as melanoma, head and neck, liver or kidney cancer. The material sequenced was CD4+ or CD8+ T cells sorted from blood, taken in a trial of the OX40 agonist ivuxolimab. DNA for the CDR3: TGTGCCAGCAGTTACTCGTCAGGGGGCAGGACTGAAGCTTTCTTT. Translated: CASSYSSGGRTEAFF.